The rows below give T cell receptor beta chains drawn from one sample of a study of cytomegalovirus exposure and HLA in healthy donors. The assay was immunoSEQ multiplex PCR, and TCRdb's table has in-frame clones only and misses some. This table holds roughly 120,000 clones, 79% found once. The sequenced sample was PBMCs. These receptors were taken from a man younger than 35 in good health and CMV-seronegative. Both conserved end residues are part of each CDR3. D genes are given only for firm matches. Some rows mark clone size as missing; the rest say once, few, many or name a class of expanded clone.

j_gene,abundance,d_gene,len,v_gene,CDR3nt,CDR3aa
TRBJ1-1,.,.,13,TRBV10-1,TGCGCCAGCAGTGACAGGGGCCGGACTGAAGCTTTCTTT,CASSDRGRTEAFF
TRBJ2-7,.,TRBD2,16,TRBV15,TGTGCCACCAGCAGAGGGGGGACTAGCGGCTCCTACGAGCAGTACTTC,CATSRGGTSGSYEQYF
TRBJ1-2,.,.,14,TRBV7-8,TGTGCCAGCAGCGATTGGGAGGGGAAGCATGGCTACACCTTC,CASSDWEGKHGYTF
TRBJ2-1,.,TRBD2,15,TRBV5-4,TGTGCCAGCAGAAACCCGACTAGCGAGAAGTTGGAGCAGTTCTTC,CASRNPTSEKLEQFF
TRBJ1-5,.,.,14,TRBV12-2,TGTGCAAGTCGCCTACCCCGGGGTCGGCGGCCCCAGCATTTT,CASRLPRGRRPQHF
TRBJ2-1,.,TRBD2,16,TRBV6-4,TGTGCCAGCAGTCCCGTCTCTAGCGGGAGCATGAGTGAGCAGTTCTTC,CASSPVSSGSMSEQFF
TRBJ1-1,once,.,16,TRBV21-1,TGTGCCAGCAGCAAAGCGGGGGCGGGGGAGAACACTGAAGCTTTCTTT,CASSKAGAGENTEAFF
TRBJ1-1,.,.,14,TRBV5-1,TGCGCCAGCAGCTTAAACAGAATGAACACTGAAGCTTTCTTT,CASSLNRMNTEAFF
TRBJ2-1,.,TRBD2,15,TRBV6-6,TGTGCCAGCAAACCCAACAGCGGGAGGGGGGCTGAGCAGTTCTTC,CASKPNSGRGAEQFF
TRBJ2-3,.,.,15,TRBV6-5,TGTGCCAGCAGTTATGAGGGCGGGAGCACAGATACGCAGTATTTT,CASSYEGGSTDTQYF